The following is a TCR beta chain sequence with its context. Antigen specificity is unknown. This entry comes from a study of CD8+CD57+ T cells in acquired aplastic anemia. Overall study: DNA from sorted CD4+ and CD8+ cells averaged approximately 3.5 ug. General study findings and limits: Both patients and controls carried the same twenty-nine CD8+ CDR3 sequences.

Patients picked for sequencing had shown CD8+CD57+ cell expansion detected by flow cytometry. As a group, the patients uniformly had severe acquired aplastic anemia. Patients were therapy-naive when their blood was sampled. CDR3 and TCR beta VDJ profiling relied on genomic DNA as the template. TCRdb processed the reads anew with MiXCR; each CDR3 protein has one entry. The repertoire holds 150,000 to 200,000 distinct CDR3 sequences, with 48% as singletons. V lost 3 bases, J lost 5 bases, and 5 bases stayed unmatched. Germline values: CDR1 KGHDR, CDR2 SFDVKD. This CDR3 has 17 residues. This chain connects TRBV24-1 to TRBJ2-1, with 14 bases identical to TRBD2. What was sequenced was sorted CD4+, CD8+, or CD8+CD57+ T cells (not recorded which) from PBMCs. The sequence was collected from a human donor with aplastic anemia. The DNA for the CDR3 is TGTGCCACCAGTGATGGAGGACTAGCGGGAGGACACAATGAGCAGTTCTTC. Protein sequence: CATSDGGLAGGHNEQFF.